Listed below are T cell receptor beta chains from one sample, sequenced in a study of beta chain features in type 1 diabetes. Data came from immunoSEQ multiplex PCR; TCRdb stores just in-frame clones and leaves some out. The sample includes under 900,000 clones, around a sixth of them seen just once. Sequenced: naive CD4+ T cells from blood. The receptor source for this set is a woman in her late teens or twenties in good health. Each CDR3 is given with its conserved first and last residue. The D gene is left open where the match is weak. Only part of the rows carry a size: once, few, many, or a class if the clone is expanded.

d_gene	v_gene	j_gene	abundance	CDR3nt	CDR3aa
-	TRBV7-2	TRBJ2-5	-	TGTGCCAGCAGCTTCAGGGCCGAGACCCAGTACTTC	CASSFRAETQYF
-	TRBV9	TRBJ2-1	-	TGTGCCAGCAGCGTAGCCTGGAACAATGAGCAGTTCTTC	CASSVAWNNEQFF
TRBD2	TRBV7-9	TRBJ2-5	few	TGTGCCAGCAGCCAATCCGCTAGCGGGAGGGCTTGGGCAGAGACCCAGTACTTC	CASSQSASGRAWAETQYF
-	TRBV2	TRBJ1-2	few	TGTGCCAGCAAGGGAGGGGGAAGACATGGCTACACCTTC	CASKGGGRHGYTF
TRBD2	TRBV27	TRBJ2-3	-	TGTGCCAGCAGTTTATCACACTATAGCGGGTCCGATACGCAGTATTTT	CASSLSHYSGSDTQYF
-	TRBV7-2	TRBJ1-2	-	TGTGCCAGCAGTCCAGGTATCCATGACTATGGCTACACCTTC	CASSPGIHDYGYTF
-	TRBV4-3	TRBJ2-3	-	TGCGCCAGCAGCCAAGAGAACACAGATACGCAGTATTTT	CASSQENTDTQYF
TRBD1	TRBV5-1	TRBJ2-5	-	TGCGCCAGCAGCAGAGGGACAGGATGGAGCGAGACCCAGTACTTC	CASSRGTGWSETQYF
TRBD2	TRBV7-2	TRBJ2-1	-	TGTGCCAGCAAACCGGGGACTAGCGGGGGAAGCTCCTACAATGAGCAGTTCTTC	CASKPGTSGGSSYNEQFF
-	TRBV18	TRBJ2-2	-	TGTGCCAGCTCACTCGGGGCGGACACCGGGGAGCTGTTTTTT	CASSLGADTGELFF
-	TRBV25-1	TRBJ1-1	few	TGTGCCAGCAGTGCAGGGGAGAACACTGAAGCTTTCTTT	CASSAGENTEAFF
TRBD2	TRBV27	TRBJ2-7	-	TGTGCCAGCAGTCTACTGGCGGGGGCCTACGAGCAGTACTTC	CASSLLAGAYEQYF
-	TRBV7-2	TRBJ2-1	-	TGTGCCAGCAGCTTATGGTCTCGGGGCAATGAGCAGTTCTTC	CASSLWSRGNEQFF
-	TRBV5-4	TRBJ2-5	few	TGTGCCAGCAGCTTGCTGGAGACCCAGTACTTC	CASSLLETQYF
-	TRBV4-3	TRBJ2-3	-	TGCGCCAGCAGCCAAGATCGGGGAGATACGCAGTATTTT	CASSQDRGDTQYF
-	TRBV11-3	TRBJ2-3	few	TGTGCCAGCAGCCGAAGGGACTCCGGGGGAACGCAGTATTTT	CASSRRDSGGTQYF
-	TRBV18	TRBJ2-5	few	TGTGCCAGCTCACCACCGTTAGCGGTCCAAGAGACCCAGTACTTC	CASSPPLAVQETQYF
-	TRBV7-9	TRBJ2-1	-	TGTGCCAGCAGCTTAGCTTTTCTGTCCGGTGAGCAGTTCTTC	CASSLAFLSGEQFF
-	TRBV4-2	TRBJ2-3	few	TGTGCCAGCAGCCAAGCGACTAGTGGAACAGATACGCAGTATTTT	CASSQATSGTDTQYF
-	TRBV7-2	TRBJ1-1	few	TGTGCCAGCAGCTCCCCTCATAGCACTGAAGCTTTCTTT	CASSSPHSTEAFF
-	TRBV19	TRBJ2-1	few	TGTGCCAGTAGTATTAGACACCCTTACAATGAGCAGTTCTTC	CASSIRHPYNEQFF
-	TRBV5-4	TRBJ2-5	-	TGTGCCAGCAGCTCCCAGCGATTGGACGGAGAGACCCAGTACTTC	CASSSQRLDGETQYF
TRBD2	TRBV5-1	TRBJ2-1	few	TGCGCCAGCAGCTCCACGGGACTAGCCTACAATGAGCAGTTCTTC	CASSSTGLAYNEQFF
-	TRBV28	TRBJ1-2	few	TGTGCCAGCAGTATGGGAGGGAAGACTGGCTACACCTTC	CASSMGGKTGYTF
-	TRBV6-6	TRBJ2-5	-	TGTGCCAGCAGCCACCGGGGGCTGGGGGAGACCCAGTACTTC	CASSHRGLGETQYF
-	TRBV18	TRBJ2-3	few	TGTGCCAGCACCATAGTAGGGGCCGCAGATACGCAGTATTTT	CASTIVGAADTQYF
TRBD1	TRBV19	TRBJ2-3	few	TGTGCCAGTACCAGGGGGCTAGGGACAGATACGCAGTATTTT	CASTRGLGTDTQYF
-	TRBV5-5	TRBJ2-7	-	TGTGCCAGCAGCTTACCGGGGAGCGGATACGAGCAGTACTTC	CASSLPGSGYEQYF
-	TRBV28	TRBJ2-7	-	TGTGCCAGCAGCGGCGGGACTCCGGGAGAGCAGTACTTC	CASSGGTPGEQYF
TRBD1	TRBV6-6	TRBJ2-7	-	TGTGCCAGCAGCCCCATTGGGGGACAGGGACTGTACGAGCAGTACTTC	CASSPIGGQGLYEQYF
TRBD1	TRBV2	TRBJ1-1	-	TGTGCCAGGGGGGACAGGGGTAGAGCTTTCTTT	CARGDRGRAFF
-	TRBV7-2	TRBJ2-1	-	TGTGCCAGCAGCCCCCGACCGGGGCATTACAATGAGCAGTTCTTC	CASSPRPGHYNEQFF
-	TRBV28	TRBJ2-7	few	TGTGCCAGCAGAGGCTACCTCTACGAGCAGTACTTC	CASRGYLYEQYF
-	TRBV7-9	TRBJ2-1	few	TGTGCCAGCAGCTTCTCTCTCGTTGTTAACGATTTCTCCTACAATGAGCAGTTCTTC	CASSFSLVVNDFSYNEQFF
-	TRBV29-1	TRBJ1-1	few	TGCAGCGTTGAAGAGACAGAGAACACTGAAGCTTTCTTT	CSVEETENTEAFF
-	TRBV6-1	TRBJ1-2	-	TGTGCCAGCAGACAGACATACATTACAGGGTACTACACCTTC	CASRQTYITGYYTF
-	TRBV28	TRBJ2-1	-	TGTGCCAGCAGTCGGATGGGCGGCTCCTACAATGAGCAGTTCTTC	CASSRMGGSYNEQFF
-	TRBV6-1	TRBJ2-7	-	TGTGCCAGCAGTGGACAATATGCGGGAAGGCGAGACGAGCAGTACTTC	CASSGQYAGRRDEQYF
TRBD2	TRBV9	TRBJ2-3	few	TGTGCCAGCAGCATAGCGGGCCAAACAGATACGCAGTATTTT	CASSIAGQTDTQYF
TRBD1	TRBV6-5	TRBJ2-7	once	TGTGCCAGCAGCCGTCTCGACAGGGTCCCCTACGAGCAGTACTTC	CASSRLDRVPYEQYF
TRBD1	TRBV2	TRBJ2-4	many	TGTGCCAGCGGGGGGACAGGGGAGTCCATTCAGTACTTC	CASGGTGESIQYF
-	TRBV18	TRBJ2-7	-	TGTGCCAGCTCAACGATAGGGGTCGAGCAGTACTTC	CASSTIGVEQYF
TRBD2	TRBV28	TRBJ2-2	-	TGTGCCAGCAGTTTATTCCCTCCGCTACTAGCGGAGTCGAACACCGGGGAGCTGTTTTTT	CASSLFPPLLAESNTGELFF
TRBD2	TRBV7-8	TRBJ2-7	few	TGTGCCAGCAGCCCCCCGGGACTAGCGGGAGGGCTTAGGGGTTACGAGCAGTACTTC	CASSPPGLAGGLRGYEQYF
TRBD2	TRBV28	TRBJ2-3	-	TGTGCCAGCAGTCCCTCCTGGGGGGGGAGAGATACGCAGTATTTT	CASSPSWGGRDTQYF
-	TRBV15	TRBJ2-5	-	TGTGCCACCAGCAGAGATCGGATTGGCAGCGGGGAGACCCAGTACTTC	CATSRDRIGSGETQYF
-	TRBV27	TRBJ2-5	-	TGTGCCAGCAGTCCCTCAATCCAAGAGACCCAGTACTTC	CASSPSIQETQYF
-	TRBV4-3	TRBJ2-1	few	TGCGCCAGCAGCCAAGAAAAGGCCAATGAGCAGTTCTTC	CASSQEKANEQFF
-	TRBV10-3	TRBJ1-1	many	TGTGCCATCTCGATGGATTTGGCTGAAGCTTTCTTT	CAISMDLAEAFF
-	TRBV27	TRBJ2-1	few	TGTGCCAGCATATCCCCGACCCGCGGCGGTGAGCAGTTCTTC	CASISPTRGGEQFF
-	TRBV19	TRBJ1-1	-	TGTGCCAGTAGTATTGGGCCGAACACTGAAGCTTTCTTT	CASSIGPNTEAFF
TRBD2	TRBV18	TRBJ2-1	-	TGTGCCAGCTCCCGGAGAGAGGGCGGGAGCGATGAGCAGTTCTTC	CASSRREGGSDEQFF